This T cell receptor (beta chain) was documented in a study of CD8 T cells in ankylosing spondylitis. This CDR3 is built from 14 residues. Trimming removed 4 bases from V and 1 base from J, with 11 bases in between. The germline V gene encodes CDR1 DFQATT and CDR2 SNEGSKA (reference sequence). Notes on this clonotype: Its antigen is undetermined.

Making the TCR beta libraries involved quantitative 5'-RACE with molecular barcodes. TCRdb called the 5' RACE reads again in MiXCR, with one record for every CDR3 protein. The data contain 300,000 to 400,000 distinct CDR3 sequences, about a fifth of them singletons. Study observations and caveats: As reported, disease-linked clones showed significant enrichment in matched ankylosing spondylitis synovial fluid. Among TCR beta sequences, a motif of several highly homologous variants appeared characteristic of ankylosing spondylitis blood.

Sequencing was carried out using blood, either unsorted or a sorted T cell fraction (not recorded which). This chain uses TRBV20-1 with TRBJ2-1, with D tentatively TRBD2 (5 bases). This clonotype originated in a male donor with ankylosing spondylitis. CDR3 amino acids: CSAIGLASYNEQFF. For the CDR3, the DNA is TGCAGTGCTATCGGGCTAGCTTCCTACAATGAGCAGTTCTTC.